These 20 T cell receptor beta chains were sequenced from one sample in a study of cytomegalovirus exposure and HLA in healthy donors. The PCR had 60 Vbeta and 13 Jbeta primers. TCRdb's copy holds only in-frame clones and misses some; the assay was immunoSEQ multiplex PCR. The listing contains over 45,000 clones. What was sequenced was PBMCs. The source is a woman aged 18-35 years in good health and CMV-seronegative.

The chain joins TRBV30 to TRBJ2-2, with D unresolved. From germline, CDR1 is GTSNPN and CDR2 SVGIG (reference sequence). The CDR3 loop spans 13 amino acids. V lost 2 bases, J lost 8 bases, and 12 bases lay in between. The CDR3, as DNA: TGTGCCTGGAGTAAACAGAACCCGGGGGAGCTGTTTTTT. Its protein is CAWSKQNPGELFF.

The chain combines TRBV5-4 with TRBJ1-2, with 9 nucleotides matching TRBD1. The CDR3 sequence is 15 residues long. Germline loops: CDR1 SGHNT, CDR2 YYREEE (reference sequence). Germline trimming cut 4 bases from V and 7 bases from J; bases unmatched to any gene: 11. The CDR3 DNA sequence: TGTGCCAGCAGCGGGGGGACAGGGCGGGTGGGTGGCTACACCTTC. Its translation is CASSGGTGRVGGYTF.

This rearrangement joins TRBV7-8 to TRBJ2-1; D possibly corresponds to TRBD1 (6 bases). Germline CDR1 and CDR2: SGHVS and FQNEAQ. V was trimmed by 4 bases and J by 9 bases, leaving 16 bases between them. The CDR3 has 14 amino acids. This chain's CDR3 is CASSSRTVGGEQFF. The CDR3 coding sequence is TGTGCCAGCAGCTCCCGGACAGTCGGTGGTGAGCAGTTCTTC.

The chain couples TRBV4-1 to TRBJ2-5; D is undetermined. The CDR3 extends over 13 amino acids. CDR1 and CDR2 (germline): MGHRA, YSYEKL. V lost 1 base, J lost 4 bases, and 7 bases lay in between. Here the CDR3 DNA reads TGCGCCAGCAGCCAAGTCGGTGGAGAGACCCAGTACTTC. Translation gives CASSQVGGETQYF.

The V and J genes are TRBV6-6 and TRBJ1-1, with no clear D. The CDR3 has 13 amino acids. The germline V and J ends were trimmed by 5 bases and 1 base, with 8 bases remaining between them. The germline gives CDR1 MNHNY, CDR2 SVGAGI (reference sequence). The CDR3 nucleotides are TGTGCCAGCAGTGATCGGGGGAACACTGAAGCTTTCTTT. Its protein product is CASSDRGNTEAFF.

The chain carries TRBV7-2 and TRBJ1-2, with D possibly TRBD1 on 6 matching bases. Trimming stripped 0 bases from V and 7 bases from J, with 15 bases between. The CDR3 extends over 15 amino acids. Per the germline V gene, CDR1 is SGHTA and CDR2 is FQGNSA. DNA for the CDR3: TGTGCCAGCAGCTTAGCAAACACAGGGTTGGGTGGCTACACCTTC. Protein product: CASSLANTGLGGYTF.

The CDR3 reads CASRQGHEQYF. The DNA of the CDR3 is TGTGCCAGCAGACAGGGGCACGAGCAGTACTTC. The chain links TRBV2 to TRBJ2-7, with TRBD1 identical over 7 bases. The V and J ends lost 6 bases and 5 bases, in that order; junction bases with no gene match: 1. The CDR3 runs 11 residues. From germline, CDR1 is SNHLY and CDR2 FYNNEI.

The chain couples TRBV5-1 to TRBJ1-2, with D perhaps matching TRBD1 (6 bases). The V gene lost 5 bases and the J gene lost 8 bases, with 16 bases spanning the gap. The CDR3 spans 13 residues. Germline CDR1 reads SGHRS; CDR2 reads YFSETQ. The CDR3 loop reads CASRQPGDRGYTF. The CDR3 region has the DNA TGCGCCAGCAGACAACCAGGGGATCGGGGCTACACCTTC.

This rearrangement joins TRBV10-3 to TRBJ2-7; 9 bases align to TRBD2. Per the germline V gene, CDR1 is ENHRY and CDR2 is SYGVKD. The CDR3 sequence is 16 residues long. The junction had 6 bases not matched to a gene; V was cut back by 0 bases and J by 3 bases. CDR3 amino acids: CAISESRTSDSYEQYF. Written as DNA, the CDR3 is TGTGCCATCAGTGAGTCGAGGACTAGCGACAGCTACGAGCAGTACTTC.

This rearrangement joins TRBV7-2 to TRBJ1-2; D is uncertain. V shed 4 bases and J shed 2 bases, with 8 bases lying between them. There are 13 residues in the CDR3. Germline V gives CDR1 SGHTA, CDR2 FQGNSA. CDR3: CASSSTLNYGYTF. CDR3 bases: TGTGCCAGCAGCTCGACACTGAACTATGGCTACACCTTC.

The chain recombines TRBV11-2 with TRBJ2-3; D gene unclear. The CDR3 contains 13 residues. Germline assignment: CDR1 SGHAT and CDR2 FQNNGV. Between the trimmed V and J ends, which lost 6 bases and 0 bases, there was a span of 7 bases. CDR3 amino acids: CASRRRSTDTQYF. The CDR3 bases are TGTGCCAGCAGGCGCAGGAGCACAGATACGCAGTATTTT.

The gene calls are TRBV5-1 and TRBJ2-7; 13 positions match TRBD2. After removal of 5 bases from V and 3 bases from J, the junction contained 2 bases not matched to a gene. Germline CDR1 and CDR2: SGHRS and YFSETQ. CDR3 length: 14 amino acids. This CDR3 reads CASRRTSGSYEQYF. In DNA, the CDR3 is TGCGCCAGCAGACGGACTAGCGGGAGCTACGAGCAGTACTTC. Supplemented by reference TRBV5-1 and TRBJ2-7, the full variable domain reads KAGVTQTPRYLIKTRGQQVTLSCSPISGHRSVSWYQQTPGQGLQFLFEYFSETQRNKGNFPGRFSGRQFSNSRSEMNVSTLELGDSALYLCASRRTSGSYEQYFGPGTRLTVT.

The chain couples TRBV20-1 to TRBJ2-7; D is unclear. The germline V gene encodes CDR1 DFQATT and CDR2 SNEGSKA (reference sequence). V shed 3 bases and J shed 6 bases, with 6 bases lying between them. The length of the CDR3 is 10 residues. CDR3 nucleotides: TGCAGTGCTAGGGTGCGCGAGCAGTACTTC. This gives the protein CSARVREQYF.

The CDR3 sequence: CASRLTGDHYGYTF. CDR3 DNA sequence: TGTGCAAGTCGCCTTACAGGGGATCACTATGGCTACACCTTC. V gene TRBV12-2 combines with J gene TRBJ1-2; the table's D call TRBD1 went unverified against the DNA. TRBV12-2 is tagged as a pseudogene. The CDR3 runs 14 residues.

The V gene is TRBV9, the J gene TRBJ1-1; D is perhaps TRBD1 (6 bases). This CDR3 spans 14 amino acids. The V and J ends lost 5 bases and 0 bases respectively, with 11 bases between them. The germline V gene has CDR1 SGDLS and CDR2 YYNGEE. The CDR3 DNA reads TGTGCCAGCAGTCGGGACAATATGAACACTGAAGCTTTCTTT. Translated, it gives CASSRDNMNTEAFF. The full variable domain, with the rest looked up from reference TRBV9 and TRBJ1-1, is DSGVTQTPKHLITATGQRVTLRCSPRSGDLSVYWYQQSLDQGLQFLIQYYNGEERAKGNILERFSAQQFPDLHSELNLSSLELGDSALYFCASSRDNMNTEAFFGQGTRLTVV.

The rearrangement links TRBV14 to TRBJ2-3; D is uncertain. Germline CDR1 reads SGHDN; CDR2 reads FVKESK. V was cut by 4 bases and J by 0 bases, with 2 bases left in between. There are 12 residues in the CDR3. The CDR3 loop is CASSPSTDTQYF. The CDR3 region has the DNA TGTGCCAGCAGCCCGAGCACAGATACGCAGTATTTT.

This chain connects TRBV13 to TRBJ1-2; D is uncertain. V was clipped by 5 bases and J by 4 bases, with 11 bases between them. Germline CDR1 PRHDT, CDR2 FYEKMQ (reference sequence). The CDR3 totals 13 residues. The CDR3 DNA follows: TGTGCCAGCAGCCCTCAGGTACGCTATGGCTACACCTTC. Its translation is CASSPQVRYGYTF.

The chain links TRBV5-1 to TRBJ2-2; 8 bases fit TRBD1. CDR3 size: 15 residues. Germline V gene lookup returns CDR1 SGHRS and CDR2 YFSETQ. With 4 bases clipped from V and 4 bases from J, the junction kept 6 bases outside the gene matches. The CDR3: CASSPDRAVTGELFF. CDR3 in DNA: TGCGCCAGCAGCCCGGACAGGGCGGTCACCGGGGAGCTGTTTTTT.

The CDR3: CASSIHRVQPQHF. The DNA for the CDR3 is TGTGCCAGCAGCATCCACAGGGTTCAGCCCCAGCATTTT. The V call is TRBV5-6, the J call TRBJ1-5; possible D gene TRBD1, 6 bases. The V gene's germline CDR1 is SGHDT and CDR2 YYEEEE. The CDR3 loop spans 13 amino acids. V was pared by 4 bases and J by 6 bases, with 11 bases between. The full variable domain, in which reference TRBV5-6 and TRBJ1-5 provide the parts outside the CDR3, is DAGVTQSPTHLIKTRGQQVTLRCSPKSGHDTVSWYQQALGQGPQFIFQYYEEEERQRGNFPDRFSGHQFPNYSSELNVNALLLGDSALYLCASSIHRVQPQHFGDGTRLSIL.

This sequence joins TRBV5-1 and TRBJ2-7; no clear D gene. V was cut by 0 bases and J by 2 bases, with 9 bases left in between. Germline V gene data show CDR1 as SGHRS and CDR2 as YFSETQ. The CDR3 is 14 residues long. As DNA, the CDR3 is TGCGCCAGCAGCTTGGCCGTCAGTACCTACGAGCAGTACTTC. Its protein product is CASSLAVSTYEQYF.